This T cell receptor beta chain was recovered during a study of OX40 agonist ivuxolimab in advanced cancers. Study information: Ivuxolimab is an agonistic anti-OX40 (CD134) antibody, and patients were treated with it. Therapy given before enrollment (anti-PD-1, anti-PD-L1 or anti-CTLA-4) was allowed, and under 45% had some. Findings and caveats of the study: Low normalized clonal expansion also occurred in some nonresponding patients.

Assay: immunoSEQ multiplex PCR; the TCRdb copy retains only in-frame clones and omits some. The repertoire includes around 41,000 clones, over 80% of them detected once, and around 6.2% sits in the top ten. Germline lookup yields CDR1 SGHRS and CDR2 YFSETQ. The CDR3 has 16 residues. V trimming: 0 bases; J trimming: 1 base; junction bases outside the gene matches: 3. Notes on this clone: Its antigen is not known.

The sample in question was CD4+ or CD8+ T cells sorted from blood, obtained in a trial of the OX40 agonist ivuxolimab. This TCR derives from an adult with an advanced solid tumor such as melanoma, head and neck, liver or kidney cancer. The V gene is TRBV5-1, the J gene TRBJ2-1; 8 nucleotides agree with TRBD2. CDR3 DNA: TGCGCCAGCAGCTTGGGGGCGGGAGGTTCCTACAATGAGCAGTTCTTC. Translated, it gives CASSLGAGGSYNEQFF.